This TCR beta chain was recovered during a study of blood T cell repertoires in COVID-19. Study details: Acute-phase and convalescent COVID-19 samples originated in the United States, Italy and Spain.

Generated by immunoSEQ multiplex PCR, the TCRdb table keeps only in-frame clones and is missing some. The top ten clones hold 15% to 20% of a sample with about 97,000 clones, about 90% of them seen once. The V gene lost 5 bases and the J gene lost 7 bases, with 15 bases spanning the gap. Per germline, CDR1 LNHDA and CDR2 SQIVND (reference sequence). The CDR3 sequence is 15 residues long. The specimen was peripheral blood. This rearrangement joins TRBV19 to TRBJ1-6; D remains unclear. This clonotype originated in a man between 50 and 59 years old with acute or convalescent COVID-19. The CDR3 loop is CASSFIGQQNSPLHF. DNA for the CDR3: TGTGCCAGTAGTTTTATTGGGCAGCAAAATTCACCCCTCCACTTT.